Here is one T cell receptor (beta chain) with its context. Antigen specificity is unknown. MiXCR, run by TCRdb on the 5' RACE reads, gives a single entry per CDR3 protein. The sample yields some 230,000 distinct CDR3 sequences, 6.5% seen once. This entry is derived from a study of identical twins. Whole-study results and caveats: Models, which agreed with sharing between unrelated individuals, nonetheless underestimated the out-of-frame TCR alpha sharing seen in monozygotic twins.

V lost 6 bases, J lost 7 bases, and 16 bases lay in between. The length of the CDR3 is 15 residues. Germline lookup yields CDR1 MNHEY and CDR2 SVGAGI. The data were also submitted as part of a second study, on T cells expressing NK-cell markers. That paper states: HCMV specificity was not established for the expanded NKG2C+ T cell clones.

This TCR came from a young woman in good health. The rearrangement joins TRBV6-5 to TRBJ1-6; a possible D gene is TRBD1 (6 bases). The sample taken for sequencing was CD8+ T cells sorted from blood. The CDR3, as DNA: TGTGCCAGCAGCCTACTCGGGGGCTGGAATTCACCCCTCCACTTT. Its translation: CASSLLGGWNSPLHF.